Below, 10 T cell receptor beta chains from the same sample are listed, as sequenced in a study of cytotoxic CD8 clonotypes in ibrutinib-treated CLL. Clones were sequenced by immunoSEQ multiplex PCR, and TCRdb holds only the in-frame ones, with some missing. The data show about 5,500 clones, approximately 71% seen once. The starting material was PBMCs, obtained before ibrutinib treatment. The source of these receptors is a human donor with chronic lymphocytic leukemia.

The CDR3 DNA sequence: TGTGCCAGCTCACCAGGCTTGTTAATAGTCCTGAACACTGAAGCTTTCTTT. Translated, it gives CASSPGLLIVLNTEAFF. The chain carries TRBV18 and TRBJ1-1; D is unresolved. Trimming cost V 2 bases and J 0 bases, with 16 bases left between them. The CDR3 consists of 17 residues. The germline V gene encodes CDR1 KGHSH and CDR2 LQKENI.

The rearrangement links TRBV29-1 to TRBJ2-1; the D gene is possibly TRBD2 (6 bases). This CDR3 has 12 amino acids. Germline assignment: CDR1 SQVTM and CDR2 ANQGSEA. V was pared by 5 bases and J by 7 bases, with 12 bases between. In nucleotides, the CDR3 is TGCAGCGTTTCTCTGGAGGGGAATGAGCAGTTCTTC. It specifies CSVSLEGNEQFF.

This clone showed up just a few times. The gene calls are TRBV2 and TRBJ1-2, with 10 positions matching TRBD1. CDR3 length: 12 residues. Germline assignment: CDR1 SNHLY and CDR2 FYNNEI. With V trimmed by 4 bases and J by 10 bases, 3 bases remained unmatched. CDR3 loop: CASSGTGGDYTF. The DNA for the CDR3 is TGTGCCAGCAGTGGGACAGGGGGGGACTACACCTTC.

The J gene is TRBJ2-2, the V gene TRBV5-1; D is perhaps TRBD2 (5 bases). CDR3 length equals 15 residues. CDR1 is SGHRS and CDR2 is YFSETQ in the germline V gene. Trimming stripped 6 bases from V and 6 bases from J, with 18 bases between. The DNA for the CDR3 is TGCGCCAGCACCGAACGGGGTGGGTACGCCGGGGAGCTGTTTTTT. Residues: CASTERGGYAGELFF.

V gene TRBV6-5 combines with J gene TRBJ2-7; 7 nucleotides agree with TRBD1. Germline V lookup: CDR1 MNHEY, CDR2 SVGAGI. CDR3 length equals 14 residues. Trimming at V came to 6 bases and at J to 4 bases, leaving 9 bases not matched to a gene. The CDR3 bases are TGTGCCAGCAGAACAACCGGGACAGCTTACGAGCAGTACTTC. Translated, it gives CASRTTGTAYEQYF.

The V call is TRBV27, the J call TRBJ1-3, with D hard to call. The V end was cut by 6 bases, the J end by 0 bases, with 12 bases between. CDR1 and CDR2 (germline): MNHEY, SMNVEV (reference sequence). This CDR3 contains 15 residues. CDR3 DNA sequence: TGTGCCAGCAGGTCGGGGTCGAGCTCTGGAAACACCATATATTTT. Protein sequence: CASRSGSSSGNTIYF.

Points on this clone: Germline is not matched at one junction end, which may reflect a read error. The chain joins TRBV4-3 to TRBJ2-7; D is perhaps TRBD1 or TRBD2 (5 bases each). Germline-derived CDR1 and CDR2 are LGHNA and YSLEER. The CDR3 loop spans 15 amino acids. The CDR3 sequence: CASRQGTTSSYEQYF. The CDR3 nucleotides read TGCGCCAGCAGACAAGGGACGACCAGCTCCTACGAGCAGTACTTC.

In this sample, this clone turned up a few times. The rearrangement uses TRBV11-2 and TRBJ1-1; possibly TRBD1 for D (5 bases). The V and J ends lost 0 bases and 1 base respectively, with 9 bases between them. Germline V gives CDR1 SGHAT, CDR2 FQNNGV. CDR3 length equals 15 residues. This CDR3 reads CASSLEGGRNTEAFF. The DNA for the CDR3 is TGTGCCAGCAGCTTAGAGGGGGGACGGAACACTGAAGCTTTCTTT. Variable domain in full (rest from reference TRBV11-2 and TRBJ1-1): EAGVAQSPRYKIIEKRQSVAFWCNPISGHATLYWYQQILGQGPKLLIQFQNNGVVDDSQLPKDRFSAERLKGVDSTLKIQPAKLEDSAVYLCASSLEGGRNTEAFFGQGTRLTVV.

A single count supports this clone. The rearrangement links TRBV5-1 to TRBJ2-1; D assignment may be TRBD1 or TRBD2 (5 bases each). Trimming left V 0 bases short and J 4 bases short, with 14 bases between. This CDR3 is built from 16 residues. Germline V gives CDR1 SGHRS, CDR2 YFSETQ. The CDR3 DNA is TGCGCCAGCAGCTTGGGACTGGGGGATTCGTACAATGAGCAGTTCTTC. This codes for CASSLGLGDSYNEQFF.

Concerning this clone: Distinct nucleotide sequences in the sample also encode this CDR3. The chain recombines TRBV10-3 with TRBJ2-7; 10 nucleotides match TRBD2. The CDR3 is 16 residues long. V shed 2 bases, J shed 0 bases, and the junction held 4 bases outside the gene matches. Germline V gene sequence: CDR1 ENHRY, CDR2 SYGVKD. The CDR3 DNA reads TGTGCCATCAGTGAGGGACTAGCGGATCTCTCCTACGAGCAGTACTTC. This gives the protein CAISEGLADLSYEQYF.